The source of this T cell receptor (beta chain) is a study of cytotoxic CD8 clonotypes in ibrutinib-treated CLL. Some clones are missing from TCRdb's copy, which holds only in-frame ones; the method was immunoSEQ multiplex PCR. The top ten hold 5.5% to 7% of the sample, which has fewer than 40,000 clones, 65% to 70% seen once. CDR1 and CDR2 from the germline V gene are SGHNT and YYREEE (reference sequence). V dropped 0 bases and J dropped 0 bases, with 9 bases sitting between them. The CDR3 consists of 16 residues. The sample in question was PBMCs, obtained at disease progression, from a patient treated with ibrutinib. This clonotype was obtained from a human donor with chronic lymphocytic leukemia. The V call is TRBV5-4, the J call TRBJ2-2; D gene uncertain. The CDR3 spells CASSLGVGTNTGELFF. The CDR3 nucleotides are TGTGCCAGCAGCTTGGGGGTAGGAACGAACACCGGGGAGCTGTTTTTT.